This is a list of T cell receptor beta chains from one sample in a study of neurological immune-mediated disorders. TCRdb itself ran the 5' RACE reads through MiXCR, one entry per CDR3 protein. This table has 57,000 or so distinct CDR3 sequences, nearly 10% appearing once. The sample comprised PBMCs. These receptors were taken from a man younger than 45 in good health. The CDR3 runs from the conserved cysteine through the conserved F or W. The D gene is left open where the match is weak. Size is omitted from some rows. Given values are once, few, many or a class for expanded clones.

-	13	TRBV10-3	many	TRBJ1-5	CAISDPPNQPQHF	TGTGCCATCAGTGACCCCCCTAATCAGCCCCAGCATTTT
TRBD1	15	TRBV12-3/TRBV12-4	many	TRBJ2-7	CASSLALKDRGEQYF	TGTGCCAGCAGTTTAGCACTTAAGGACAGGGGCGAGCAGTACTTC
-	15	TRBV11-2	many	TRBJ2-3	CASSATGPGTDTQYF	TGTGCCAGCAGCGCCACAGGCCCTGGGACAGATACGCAGTATTTT
-	14	TRBV20-1	many	TRBJ2-1	CSARDAQGLDEQFF	TGCAGTGCTAGAGATGCGCAGGGTCTCGATGAGCAGTTCTTC
TRBD1	16	TRBV7-9	-	TRBJ1-1	CATLQGAPGLNTEAFF	TGTGCCACCCTCCAGGGGGCGCCGGGGTTGAACACTGAAGCTTTCTTT
-	14	TRBV14	many	TRBJ1-6	CASSQGGGPIPLHF	TGTGCCAGCAGCCAGGGGGGAGGCCCAATTCCCCTCCACTTT
-	15	TRBV20-1	many	TRBJ1-4	CSARGWDWGNEKLFF	TGCAGTGCTAGAGGTTGGGACTGGGGAAATGAAAAACTGTTTTTT
-	15	TRBV14	many	TRBJ2-1	CASSQVAFSYNEQFF	TGTGCCAGCAGCCAAGTGGCCTTCTCCTACAATGAGCAGTTCTTC
-	14	TRBV29-1	many	TRBJ2-3	CSVGLSARPDTQYF	TGCAGCGTTGGTCTGTCGGCGCGCCCAGATACGCAGTATTTT
-	15	TRBV3-1	many	TRBJ2-7	CASSQQTGPASEQYF	TGTGCCAGCAGCCAGCAGACCGGACCGGCTAGCGAGCAGTACTTC
TRBD2	16	TRBV14	-	TRBJ2-3	CASSFRLAGNTDTQYF	TGTGCCAGCAGCTTCCGACTAGCGGGGAACACAGATACGCAGTATTTT
TRBD2	13	TRBV28	many	TRBJ2-7	CATLSGTTYEQYF	TGTGCCACGCTAAGCGGGACCACCTACGAGCAGTACTTC
-	13	TRBV5-5	many	TRBJ2-5	CASSLAWEETQYF	TGTGCCAGCAGCTTGGCCTGGGAAGAGACCCAGTACTTC
-	11	TRBV20-1	few	TRBJ1-4	CSARKKEKLFF	TGCAGTGCTAGGAAGAAGGAAAAACTGTTTTTT
TRBD1	13	TRBV6-1	many	TRBJ1-2	CASRQGPNLGYTF	TGTGCCAGCCGACAGGGGCCCAACCTTGGCTACACCTTC
TRBD2	15	TRBV10-3	many	TRBJ2-1	CAISEVTSGDNEQFF	TGTGCCATCAGTGAGGTGACTAGCGGGGATAATGAGCAGTTCTTC
TRBD1	15	TRBV6-1	many	TRBJ1-5	CASSPTRQGDQPQHF	TGTGCCAGCAGTCCCACCCGACAGGGCGATCAGCCCCAGCATTTT
TRBD2	15	TRBV5-1	-	TRBJ2-1	CASQGPSGSYNEQFF	TGCGCCAGTCAGGGCCCTAGCGGTTCCTACAATGAGCAGTTCTTC
TRBD1	15	TRBV6-1	-	TRBJ2-7	CASSEDRTGGLRQYF	TGTGCCAGCAGTGAAGATAGGACAGGGGGCTTAAGGCAGTACTTC
-	14	TRBV7-2	many	TRBJ2-3	CASSLGVRTDTQYF	TGTGCCAGCAGCTTAGGGGTGAGGACAGATACGCAGTATTTT
-	13	TRBV5-1	many	TRBJ2-5	CASSLEFGETQYF	TGCGCCAGCAGCTTGGAATTTGGAGAGACCCAGTACTTC
TRBD2	17	TRBV6-2/TRBV6-3	many	TRBJ2-7	CASRGAGTAGVSYEQYF	TGTGCCAGCCGAGGGGCGGGAACAGCGGGAGTCTCCTACGAGCAGTACTTC
-	13	TRBV6-5	many	TRBJ2-7	CASSNLARYEQYF	TGTGCCAGCAGTAACCTAGCCAGGTACGAGCAGTACTTC
-	14	TRBV10-3	many	TRBJ2-1	CAISGRSPGDEQFF	TGTGCCATCAGTGGACGGAGCCCAGGGGATGAGCAGTTCTTC
TRBD1	16	TRBV20-1	few	TRBJ2-1	CSASEVRTGSYNEQFF	TGCAGTGCTAGTGAGGTCCGGACAGGCTCCTACAATGAGCAGTTCTTC
TRBD1	14	TRBV5-1	many	TRBJ2-7	CASSTRQGAYEQYF	TGCGCCAGCAGCACCAGACAGGGGGCTTACGAGCAGTACTTC
-	11	TRBV4-1	many	TRBJ2-1	CASSQGTEQFF	TGCGCCAGCAGCCAAGGAACAGAGCAGTTCTTC
TRBD2	18	TRBV7-9	many	TRBJ2-5	CASSLVASGAGGRETQYF	TGTGCCAGCAGCTTAGTCGCCTCTGGGGCGGGAGGTAGAGAGACCCAGTACTTC
-	18	TRBV5-1	many	TRBJ2-1	CASSFPRLPSFSYNEQFF	TGCGCCAGCAGCTTCCCTCGGCTTCCCAGTTTCTCCTACAATGAGCAGTTCTTC
TRBD2	14	TRBV5-1	many	TRBJ2-5	CASSYSGSHETQYF	TGCGCCAGCAGCTATAGCGGGAGTCATGAGACCCAGTACTTC
TRBD1	15	TRBV5-6	many	TRBJ2-2	CASSPGTGLFGELFF	TGTGCCAGCAGCCCCGGGACAGGGCTGTTTGGGGAGCTGTTTTTT
-	12	TRBV5-6	-	TRBJ1-5	CVSSFGNQPQHF	TGTGTTAGCAGCTTCGGGAATCAGCCCCAGCATTTT
TRBD1	15	TRBV28	-	TRBJ2-5	CASNRYSGGQETQYF	TGTGCCAGCAATCGATACTCAGGGGGCCAAGAGACCCAGTACTTC
TRBD1	15	TRBV7-6	once	TRBJ2-3	CASSLATGGPDTQYF	TGTGCCAGCAGCTTAGCGACAGGGGGGCCAGATACGCAGTATTTT
-	14	TRBV29-1	many	TRBJ2-5	CSVEGRLGQETQYF	TGCAGCGTTGAAGGCAGGTTGGGCCAAGAGACCCAGTACTTC
-	15	TRBV7-2	many	TRBJ2-7	CASSLGDLGRYEQYF	TGTGCCAGCAGCTTAGGGGATCTGGGACGTTACGAGCAGTACTTC